A selection of T cell receptor beta chains follows, all from one sample in a study of metastatic and nonmetastatic thyroid tumors. With MiXCR, TCRdb reprocessed the PCR reads. The sample carries 13,000 to 15,000 clones, over 9.5% recorded once. What was sequenced was blood. These receptors came from a female donor with papillary thyroid cancer or a benign thyroid nodule (not recorded which). Some clones in this sample may be carry-over from other donors' samples. The conserved cysteine and the conserved F or W are not part of the CDR3 here.

TRBJ1-2 TRBV11-2 ASSPQGASYGYT
TRBJ1-6 TRBV28 ASSTGQNNSPLH
TRBJ2-3 TRBV29-1 SVGQGGDTQY
TRBJ1-2 TRBV30 AWSSSIRGVDGYT
TRBJ1-5 TRBV15 ATSGGGGQLGQPQH
TRBJ2-7 TRBV6-1 ASRLLGRGGDEQY
TRBJ2-5 TRBV9 ASSTAGGTETQY
TRBJ1-6 TRBV20-1 SSSTGQGYSPLH
TRBJ2-2 TRBV12-3/TRBV12-4 ASSLDAGELF
TRBJ1-6 TRBV12-3/TRBV12-4 ASSLNRLSSPLH
TRBJ2-2 TRBV6-1 ASSEGGDTGELF
TRBJ2-1 TRBV6-1 ASVGDEQF
TRBJ2-7 TRBV28 ASSRTVISYEQY
TRBJ2-1 TRBV10-2 ASRLAGEAEQF
TRBJ2-1 TRBV19 ASSMGSSVYNEQF
TRBJ2-7 TRBV4-1 ASSQGWREGNEQY
TRBJ2-3 TRBV6-1 ASSVGGASTDTQY
TRBJ2-1 TRBV28 ASSSPRGMVEQF
TRBJ2-5 TRBV7-2 ASSLLAGVWETQY
TRBJ2-2 TRBV4-2 ASSQDWTGYTGELF
TRBJ1-6 TRBV27 ASGRQERNSPLH
TRBJ2-7 TRBV11-2 ASSFDLLSEQY
TRBJ2-3 TRBV10-2 ASSESGGNTDTHY
TRBJ1-3 TRBV11-2 ASSPYMSSGNTIY
TRBJ2-5 TRBV20-1 SAQGQETQY
TRBJ1-1 TRBV9 ASSPPGNTEAL
TRBJ2-2 TRBV19 ASRQGWGTANTGELF
TRBJ1-5 TRBV6-8 ASFRIPNSNQPQH
TRBJ1-5 TRBV6-1 ASSGSRVNSNQPQH
TRBJ1-3 TRBV5-1 ASSLEGTGSGNTIY
TRBJ1-4 TRBV10-1 ARTGGTNEKLF
TRBJ2-7 TRBV3-1 ASSLLTSTYEQY
TRBJ2-2 TRBV9 ASSVAPTSGGGAGELF
TRBJ2-5 TRBV20-1 SAYVNFGGAAETQY
TRBJ1-6 TRBV9 ASSVAPRPYNSPLH
TRBJ1-2 TRBV28 ASRAIGQPYGYT
TRBJ1-2 TRBV10-3 AISESPYRTGVLRYT
TRBJ2-7 TRBV2 ASSDPTRYEQY
TRBJ2-2 TRBV12-3/TRBV12-4 ASKSRRTGEPF
TRBJ2-7 TRBV2 ASSFASGKYEQY
TRBJ2-3 TRBV2 ASSTISGGDTQY
TRBJ1-4 TRBV11-3 ASSSGTLATNEKLF
TRBJ1-2 TRBV6-1 ASSRTRNYGYT
TRBJ2-7 TRBV6-2/TRBV6-3 ASSYSASGTVGEQY
TRBJ2-7 TRBV20-1 SARLEYPTYEQY
TRBJ1-3 TRBV6-2/TRBV6-3 ASSYSGTVGNTIY
TRBJ2-7 TRBV28 ASSDSGQSYEQY
TRBJ1-2 TRBV20-1 SAQGPEDYGYT
TRBJ2-7 TRBV5-1 ASSLGQWTEQY
TRBJ2-3 TRBV20-1 IARGIGSTDTQY
TRBJ2-5 TRBV6-1 ASSITSGRQETQY
TRBJ2-1 TRBV11-3 ASSLGSGRGYEQF
TRBJ2-5 TRBV12-3/TRBV12-4 ASSKGHSQETQY
TRBJ2-4 TRBV28 ASTGEDKNIQY